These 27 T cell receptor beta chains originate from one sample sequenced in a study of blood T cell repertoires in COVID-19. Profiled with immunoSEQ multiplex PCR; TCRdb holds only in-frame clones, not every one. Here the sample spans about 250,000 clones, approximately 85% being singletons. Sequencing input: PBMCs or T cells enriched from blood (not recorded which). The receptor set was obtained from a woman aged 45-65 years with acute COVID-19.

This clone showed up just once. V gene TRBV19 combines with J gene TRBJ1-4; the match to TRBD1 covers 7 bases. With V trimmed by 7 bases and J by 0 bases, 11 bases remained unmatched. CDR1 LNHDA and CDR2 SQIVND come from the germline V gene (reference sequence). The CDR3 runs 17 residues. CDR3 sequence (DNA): TGTGCCAGTACTCCTAACAGGGGCCCTGCAACTAATGAAAAACTGTTTTTT. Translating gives CASTPNRGPATNEKLFF.

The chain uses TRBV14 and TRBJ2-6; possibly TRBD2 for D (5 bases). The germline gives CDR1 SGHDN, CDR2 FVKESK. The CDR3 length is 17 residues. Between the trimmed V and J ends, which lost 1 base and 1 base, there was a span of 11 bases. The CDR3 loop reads CASSQGLGGSGANVLTF. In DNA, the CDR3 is TGTGCCAGCAGCCAAGGCCTTGGAGGTTCTGGGGCCAACGTCCTGACTTTC.

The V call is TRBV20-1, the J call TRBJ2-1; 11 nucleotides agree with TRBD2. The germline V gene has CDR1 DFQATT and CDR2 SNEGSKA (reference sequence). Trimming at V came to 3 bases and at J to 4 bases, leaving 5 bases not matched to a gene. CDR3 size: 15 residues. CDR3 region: CSASGLAGGYNEQFF. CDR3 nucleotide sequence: TGCAGTGCTAGTGGGCTAGCGGGGGGTTACAATGAGCAGTTCTTC.

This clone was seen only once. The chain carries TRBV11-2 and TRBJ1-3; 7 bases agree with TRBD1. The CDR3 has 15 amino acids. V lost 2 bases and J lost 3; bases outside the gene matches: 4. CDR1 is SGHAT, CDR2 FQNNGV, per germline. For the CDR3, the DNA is TGTGCCAGCAGCTTACTGGGGACAGTTGGAAACACCATATATTTT. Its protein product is CASSLLGTVGNTIYF. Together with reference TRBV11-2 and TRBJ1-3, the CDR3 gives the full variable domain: EAGVAQSPRYKIIEKRQSVAFWCNPISGHATLYWYQQILGQGPKLLIQFQNNGVVDDSQLPKDRFSAERLKGVDSTLKIQPAKLEDSAVYLCASSLLGTVGNTIYFGEGSWLTVV.

The CDR3 is CASSYGDREETEAFF. The DNA for the CDR3 is TGTGCCAGCAGTTACGGGGACAGGGAAGAAACTGAAGCTTTCTTT. The chain has TRBV6-2 or TRBV6-3 and TRBJ1-1, with TRBD1 matching over 9 bases. Germline CDR1 is MNHEY and CDR2 is SVGEGT. The CDR3 is made up of 15 amino acids. Losses at the gene ends were 2 bases for V and 5 bases for J; bases not matched to a gene: 6.

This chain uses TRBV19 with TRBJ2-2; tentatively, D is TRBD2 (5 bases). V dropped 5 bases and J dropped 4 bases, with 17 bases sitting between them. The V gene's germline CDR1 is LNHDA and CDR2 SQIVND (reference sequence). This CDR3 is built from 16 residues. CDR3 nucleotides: TGTGCCAGTAGTCCCCTCCGGGTTGGGAGCACCGGGGAGCTGTTTTTT. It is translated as CASSPLRVGSTGELFF.

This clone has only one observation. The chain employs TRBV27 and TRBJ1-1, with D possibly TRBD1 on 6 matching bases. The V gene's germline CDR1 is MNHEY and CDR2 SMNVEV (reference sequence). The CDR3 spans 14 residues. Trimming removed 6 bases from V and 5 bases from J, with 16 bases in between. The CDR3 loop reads CASRTGRVYTEAFF. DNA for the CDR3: TGTGCCAGCAGGACAGGTAGGGTATATACTGAAGCTTTCTTT.

The CDR3 here is CASSPWDRGHGYTF. CDR3 nucleotides: TGTGCCAGCAGCCCCTGGGACAGGGGACATGGCTACACCTTC. The J gene is TRBJ1-2, the V gene TRBV7-2; 10 bases are shared with TRBD1. Germline V CDR1 and CDR2: SGHTA, FQGNSA. The CDR3 has 14 residues. V lost 5 bases and J lost 6; bases outside the gene matches: 6.

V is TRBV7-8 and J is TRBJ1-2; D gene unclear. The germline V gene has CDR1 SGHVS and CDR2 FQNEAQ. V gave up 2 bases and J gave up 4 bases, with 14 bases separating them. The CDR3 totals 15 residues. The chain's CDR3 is CASSLTGRQLYGYTF. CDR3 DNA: TGTGCCAGCAGCTTAACCGGGAGGCAGCTCTATGGCTACACCTTC.

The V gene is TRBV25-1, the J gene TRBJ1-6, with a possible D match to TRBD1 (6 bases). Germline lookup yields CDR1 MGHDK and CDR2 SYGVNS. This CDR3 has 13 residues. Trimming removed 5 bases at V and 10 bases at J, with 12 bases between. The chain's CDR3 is CASSTGSGSPLHF. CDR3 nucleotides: TGTGCCAGCAGTACAGGGTCGGGCTCACCCCTCCACTTT. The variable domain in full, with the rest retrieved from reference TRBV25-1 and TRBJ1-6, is EADIYQTPRYLVIGTGKKITLECSQTMGHDKMYWYQQDPGMELHLIHYSYGVNSTEKGDLSSESTVSRIRTEHFPLTLESARPSHTSQYLCASSTGSGSPLHFGNGTRLTVT.

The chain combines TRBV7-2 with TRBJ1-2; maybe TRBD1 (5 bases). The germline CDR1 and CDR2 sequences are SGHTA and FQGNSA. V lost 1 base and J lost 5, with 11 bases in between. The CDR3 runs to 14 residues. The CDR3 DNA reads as TGTGCCAGCAGCTTAGGGGGAGGGGCGTATGGCTACACCTTC. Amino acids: CASSLGGGAYGYTF.

The CDR3 here is CASSVTGLGTEAFF. Here the CDR3 DNA reads TGTGCCAGTAGCGTGACAGGCCTTGGGACTGAAGCTTTCTTT. The chain uses TRBV19 and TRBJ1-1; tentative D call: TRBD1 (6 bases). Trimming took off 6 bases at V and 5 bases at J, with 16 bases between the two ends. The germline CDR1 and CDR2 sequences are LNHDA and SQIVND (reference sequence). This CDR3 comprises 14 residues.

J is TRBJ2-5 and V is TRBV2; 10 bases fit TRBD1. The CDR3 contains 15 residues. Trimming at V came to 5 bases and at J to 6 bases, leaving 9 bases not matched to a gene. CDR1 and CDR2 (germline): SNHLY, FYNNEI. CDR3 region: CASSSEGQGLKTQYF. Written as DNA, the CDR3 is TGTGCCAGCAGTTCGGAGGGACAGGGGTTGAAGACCCAGTACTTC.

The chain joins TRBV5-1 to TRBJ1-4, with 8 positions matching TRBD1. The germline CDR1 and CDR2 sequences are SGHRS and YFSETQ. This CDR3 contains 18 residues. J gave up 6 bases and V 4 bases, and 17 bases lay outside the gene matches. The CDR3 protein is CASSLSPGGIVNDEKLFF. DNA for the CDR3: TGCGCCAGCAGCCTCTCTCCAGGGGGCATCGTCAACGATGAAAAACTGTTTTTT. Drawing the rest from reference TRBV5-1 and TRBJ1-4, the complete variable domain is KAGVTQTPRYLIKTRGQQVTLSCSPISGHRSVSWYQQTPGQGLQFLFEYFSETQRNKGNFPGRFSGRQFSNSRSEMNVSTLELGDSALYLCASSLSPGGIVNDEKLFFGSGTQLSVL.

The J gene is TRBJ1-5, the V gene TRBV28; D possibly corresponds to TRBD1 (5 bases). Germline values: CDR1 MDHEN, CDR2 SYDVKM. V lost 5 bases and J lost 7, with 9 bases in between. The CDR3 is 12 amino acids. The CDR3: CASSVDRQPQHF. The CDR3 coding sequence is TGTGCCAGCAGTGTTGACAGACAGCCCCAGCATTTT.

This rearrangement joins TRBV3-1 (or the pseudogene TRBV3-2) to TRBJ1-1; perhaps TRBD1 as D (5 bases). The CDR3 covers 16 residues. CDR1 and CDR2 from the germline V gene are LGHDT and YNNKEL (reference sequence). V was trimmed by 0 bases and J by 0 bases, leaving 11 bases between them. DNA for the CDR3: TGTGCCAGCAGCCAAGATGGGGCACTTTTGAACACTGAAGCTTTCTTT. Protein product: CASSQDGALLNTEAFF.

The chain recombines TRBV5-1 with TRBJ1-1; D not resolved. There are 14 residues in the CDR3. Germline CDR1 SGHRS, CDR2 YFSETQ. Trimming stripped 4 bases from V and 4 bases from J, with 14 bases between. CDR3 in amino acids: CASSAGGVGTEAFF. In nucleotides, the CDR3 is TGCGCCAGCAGCGCGGGCGGGGTGGGCACTGAAGCTTTCTTT.

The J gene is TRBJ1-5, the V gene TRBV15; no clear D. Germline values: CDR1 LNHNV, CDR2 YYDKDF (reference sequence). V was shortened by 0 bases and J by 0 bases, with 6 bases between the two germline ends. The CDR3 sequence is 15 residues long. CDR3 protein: CATSRDHGSNQPQHF. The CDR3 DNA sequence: TGTGCCACCAGCAGAGATCACGGTAGCAATCAGCCCCAGCATTTT. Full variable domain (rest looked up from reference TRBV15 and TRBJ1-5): DAMVIQNPRYQVTQFGKPVTLSCSQTLNHNVMYWYQQKSSQAPKLLFHYYDKDFNNEADTPDNFQSRRPNTSFCFLDIRSPGLGDTAMYLCATSRDHGSNQPQHFGDGTRLSIL.

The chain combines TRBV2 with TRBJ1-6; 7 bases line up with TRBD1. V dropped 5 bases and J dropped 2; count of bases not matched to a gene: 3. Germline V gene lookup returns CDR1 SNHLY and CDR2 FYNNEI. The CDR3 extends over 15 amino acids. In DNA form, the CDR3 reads TGTGCCAGCAGTTTACAGGGGACCTATAATTCACCCCTCCACTTT. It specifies CASSLQGTYNSPLHF.

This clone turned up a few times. The CDR3 reads CASSLGQYNEKLFF. The CDR3 region has the DNA TGCGCCAGCAGCTTGGGACAGTATAATGAAAAACTGTTTTTT. The chain couples TRBV5-1 to TRBJ1-4, with a tentative D call TRBD1 (5 bases). Per germline, CDR1 SGHRS and CDR2 YFSETQ. The CDR3 is 14 residues long. V lost 0 bases and J lost 4, with 7 bases in between.

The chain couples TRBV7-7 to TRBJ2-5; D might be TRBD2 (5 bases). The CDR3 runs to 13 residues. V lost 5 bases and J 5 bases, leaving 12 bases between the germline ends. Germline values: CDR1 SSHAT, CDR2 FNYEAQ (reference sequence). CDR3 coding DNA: TGTGCCAGCAGCCCTCGCCCGGGGGAGACCCAGTACTTC. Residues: CASSPRPGETQYF.

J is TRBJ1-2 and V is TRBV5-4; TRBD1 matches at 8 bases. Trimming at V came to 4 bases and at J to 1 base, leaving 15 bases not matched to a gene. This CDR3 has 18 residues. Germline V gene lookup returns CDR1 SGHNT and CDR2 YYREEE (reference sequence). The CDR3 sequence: CASSRGYAGGAINYGYTF. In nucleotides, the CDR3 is TGTGCCAGCAGCCGAGGTTATGCAGGGGGCGCGATTAACTATGGCTACACCTTC.

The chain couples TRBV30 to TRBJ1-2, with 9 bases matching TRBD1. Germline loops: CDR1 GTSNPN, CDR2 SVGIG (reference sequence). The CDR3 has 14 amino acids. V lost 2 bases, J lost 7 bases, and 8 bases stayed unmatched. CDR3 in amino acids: CAWSITGGLSGYTF. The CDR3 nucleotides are TGTGCCTGGAGTATTACAGGGGGCCTAAGTGGCTACACCTTC.

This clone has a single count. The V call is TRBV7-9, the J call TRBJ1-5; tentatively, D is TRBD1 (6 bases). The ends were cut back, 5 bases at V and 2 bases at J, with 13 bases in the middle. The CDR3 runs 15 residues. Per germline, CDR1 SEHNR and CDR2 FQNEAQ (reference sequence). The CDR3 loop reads CASSQGGMGNQPQHF. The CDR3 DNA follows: TGTGCCAGCAGCCAAGGGGGTATGGGCAATCAGCCCCAGCATTTT.

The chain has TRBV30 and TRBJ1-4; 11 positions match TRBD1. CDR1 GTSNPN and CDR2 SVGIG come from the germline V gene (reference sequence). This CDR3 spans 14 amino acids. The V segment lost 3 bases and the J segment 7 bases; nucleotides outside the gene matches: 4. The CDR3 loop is CAWSPGQGVEKLFF. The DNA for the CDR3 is TGTGCCTGGAGCCCGGGACAGGGGGTTGAAAAACTGTTTTTT.

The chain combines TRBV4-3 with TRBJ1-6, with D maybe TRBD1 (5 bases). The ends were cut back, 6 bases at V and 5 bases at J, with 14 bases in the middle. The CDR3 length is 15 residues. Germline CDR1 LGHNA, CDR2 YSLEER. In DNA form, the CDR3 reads TGCGCCAGCAGTCTCGGGAGGGGTGATAATTCACCCCTCCACTTT. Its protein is CASSLGRGDNSPLHF.

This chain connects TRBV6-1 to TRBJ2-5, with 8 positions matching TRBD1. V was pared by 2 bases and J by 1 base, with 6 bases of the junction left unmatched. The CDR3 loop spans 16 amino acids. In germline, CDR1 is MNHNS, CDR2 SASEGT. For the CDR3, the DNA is TGTGCCAGCAGTGAAAGACAGGGGACCCCCCAAGAGACCCAGTACTTC. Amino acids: CASSERQGTPQETQYF.